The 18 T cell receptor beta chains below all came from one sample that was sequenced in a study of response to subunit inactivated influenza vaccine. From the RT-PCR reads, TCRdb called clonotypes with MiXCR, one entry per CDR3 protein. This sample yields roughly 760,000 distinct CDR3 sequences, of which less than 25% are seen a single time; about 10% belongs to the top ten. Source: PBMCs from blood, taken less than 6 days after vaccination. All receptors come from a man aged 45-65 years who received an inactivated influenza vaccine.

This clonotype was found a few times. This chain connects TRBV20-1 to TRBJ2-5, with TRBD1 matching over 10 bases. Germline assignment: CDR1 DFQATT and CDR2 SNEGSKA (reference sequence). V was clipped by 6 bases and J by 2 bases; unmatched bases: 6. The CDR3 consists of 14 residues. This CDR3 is CSAPKDRGQETQYF. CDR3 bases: TGCAGTGCCCCCAAGGACAGGGGGCAAGAGACCCAGTACTTC.

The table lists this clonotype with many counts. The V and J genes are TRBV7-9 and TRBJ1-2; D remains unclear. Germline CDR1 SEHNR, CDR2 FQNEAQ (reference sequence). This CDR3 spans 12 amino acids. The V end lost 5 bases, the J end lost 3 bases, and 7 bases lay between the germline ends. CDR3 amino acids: CASSLDDYGYTF. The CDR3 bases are TGTGCCAGCAGCCTTGACGACTATGGCTACACCTTC.

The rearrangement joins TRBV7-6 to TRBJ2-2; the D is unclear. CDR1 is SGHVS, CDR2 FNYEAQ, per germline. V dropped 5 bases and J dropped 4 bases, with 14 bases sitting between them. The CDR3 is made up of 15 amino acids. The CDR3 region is CASSRLGLSTGELFF. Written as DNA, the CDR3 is TGTGCCAGCAGCCGCCTGGGATTGAGCACCGGGGAGCTGTTTTTT.

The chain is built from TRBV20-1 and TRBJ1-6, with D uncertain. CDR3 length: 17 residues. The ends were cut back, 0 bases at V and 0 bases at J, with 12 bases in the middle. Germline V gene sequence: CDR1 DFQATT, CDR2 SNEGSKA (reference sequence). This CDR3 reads CSARDGSRSSYNSPLHF. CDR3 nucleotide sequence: TGCAGTGCTAGAGATGGGAGCAGGAGCTCCTATAATTCACCCCTCCACTTT.

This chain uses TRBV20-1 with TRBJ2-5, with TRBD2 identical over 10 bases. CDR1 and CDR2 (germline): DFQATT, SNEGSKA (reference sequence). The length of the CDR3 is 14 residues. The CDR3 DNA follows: TGCAGGCCAGGGGTAGGGACTAGCGAACAGACCCAGTACTTC. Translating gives CRPGVGTSEQTQYF.

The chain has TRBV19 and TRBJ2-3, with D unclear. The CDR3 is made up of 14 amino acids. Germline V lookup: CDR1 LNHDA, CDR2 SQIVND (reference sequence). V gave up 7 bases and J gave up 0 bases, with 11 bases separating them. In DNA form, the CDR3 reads TGTGCCAGTAATGGGATTTCTAGCACAGATACGCAGTATTTT. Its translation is CASNGISSTDTQYF. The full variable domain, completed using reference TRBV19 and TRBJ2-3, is DGGITQSPKYLFRKEGQNVTLSCEQNLNHDAMYWYRQDPGQGLRLIYYSQIVNDFQKGDIAEGYSVSREKKESFPLTVTSAQKNPTAFYLCASNGISSTDTQYFGPGTRLTVL.

The CDR3 DNA reads as TGCGCCAGCAGCCTTACTAGCGGGAGTTTCCCCTACGAGCAGTACTTC. Translated: CASSLTSGSFPYEQYF. The chain has TRBV4-1 and TRBJ2-7; 11 bases align to TRBD2. With 4 bases clipped from V and 2 bases from J, the junction kept 7 bases outside the gene matches. The CDR3 contains 16 residues. The germline gives CDR1 MGHRA, CDR2 YSYEKL.

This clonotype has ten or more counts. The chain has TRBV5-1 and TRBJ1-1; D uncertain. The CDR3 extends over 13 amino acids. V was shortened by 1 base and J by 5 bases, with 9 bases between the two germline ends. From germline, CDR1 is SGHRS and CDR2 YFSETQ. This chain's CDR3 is CASSLISGTEAFF. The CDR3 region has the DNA TGCGCCAGCAGCTTGATCTCGGGGACTGAAGCTTTCTTT.

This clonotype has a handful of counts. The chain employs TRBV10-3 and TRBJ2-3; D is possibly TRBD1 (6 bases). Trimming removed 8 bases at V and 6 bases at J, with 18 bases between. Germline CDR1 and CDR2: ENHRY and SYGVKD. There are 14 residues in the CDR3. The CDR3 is CAIATRGVGDTQYF. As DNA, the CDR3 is TGTGCCATCGCGACCAGGGGAGTAGGTGATACGCAGTATTTT.

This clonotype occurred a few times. DNA for the CDR3: TGTGCCAGCAGCGGAAGACTTAGCTTACAGGGTGGGAGCTCCTACAATGAGCAGTTCTTC. Translation: CASSGRLSLQGGSSYNEQFF. The V gene is TRBV9, the J gene TRBJ2-1; weak D call: TRBD1 (6 bases). The CDR3 is made up of 20 amino acids. V was shortened by 3 bases and J by 0 bases, with 25 bases between the two germline ends. The V gene's germline CDR1 is SGDLS and CDR2 YYNGEE.

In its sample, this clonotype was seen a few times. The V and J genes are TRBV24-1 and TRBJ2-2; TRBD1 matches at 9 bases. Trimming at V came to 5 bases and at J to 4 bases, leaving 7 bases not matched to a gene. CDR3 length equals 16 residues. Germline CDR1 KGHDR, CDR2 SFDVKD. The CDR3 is CATSGTGGFGTGELFF. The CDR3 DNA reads TGTGCCACCAGTGGAACAGGGGGCTTTGGCACCGGGGAGCTGTTTTTT.

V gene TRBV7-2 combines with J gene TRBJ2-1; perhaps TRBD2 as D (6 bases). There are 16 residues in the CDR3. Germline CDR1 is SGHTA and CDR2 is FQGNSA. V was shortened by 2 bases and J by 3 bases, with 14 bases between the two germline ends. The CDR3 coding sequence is TGTGCCAGCAGCTTATCGGGGGTCTCGGGCTACAATGAGCAGTTCTTC. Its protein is CASSLSGVSGYNEQFF.

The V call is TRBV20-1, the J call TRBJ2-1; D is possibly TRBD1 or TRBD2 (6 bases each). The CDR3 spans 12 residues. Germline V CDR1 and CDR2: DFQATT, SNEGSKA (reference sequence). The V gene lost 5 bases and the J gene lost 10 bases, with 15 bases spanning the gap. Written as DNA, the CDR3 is TGCAGTGCTGGCGGGACACGACTAGAGCAGTTCTTC. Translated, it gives CSAGGTRLEQFF.

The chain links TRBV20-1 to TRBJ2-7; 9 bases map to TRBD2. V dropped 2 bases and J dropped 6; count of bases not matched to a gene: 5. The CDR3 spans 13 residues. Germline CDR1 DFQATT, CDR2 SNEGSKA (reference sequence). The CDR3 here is CSARSREGGEQYF. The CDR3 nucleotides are TGCAGTGCTAGATCGCGGGAGGGAGGCGAGCAGTACTTC.

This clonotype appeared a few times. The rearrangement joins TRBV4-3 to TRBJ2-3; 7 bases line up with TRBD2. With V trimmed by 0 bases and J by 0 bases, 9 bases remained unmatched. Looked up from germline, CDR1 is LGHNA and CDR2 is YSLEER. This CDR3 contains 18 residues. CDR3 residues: CASSQDMGGSDSTDTQYF. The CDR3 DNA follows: TGCGCCAGCAGCCAAGATATGGGGGGGAGTGATAGCACAGATACGCAGTATTTT.

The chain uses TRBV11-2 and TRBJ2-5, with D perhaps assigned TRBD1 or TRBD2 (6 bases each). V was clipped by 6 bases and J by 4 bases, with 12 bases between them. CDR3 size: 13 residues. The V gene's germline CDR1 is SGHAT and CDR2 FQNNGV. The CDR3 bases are TGTGCCAGCAGAGAGGGGGGAACAGAGACCCAGTACTTC. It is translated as CASREGGTETQYF. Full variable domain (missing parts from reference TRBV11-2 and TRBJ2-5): EAGVAQSPRYKIIEKRQSVAFWCNPISGHATLYWYQQILGQGPKLLIQFQNNGVVDDSQLPKDRFSAERLKGVDSTLKIQPAKLEDSAVYLCASREGGTETQYFGPGTRLLVL.

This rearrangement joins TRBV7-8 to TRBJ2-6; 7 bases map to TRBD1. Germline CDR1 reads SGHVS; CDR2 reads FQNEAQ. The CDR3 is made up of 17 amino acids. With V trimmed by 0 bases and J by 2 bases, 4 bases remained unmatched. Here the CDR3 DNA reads TGTGCCAGCAGCTTAGCGAGGGGGCTTGCTGGGGCCAACGTCCTGACTTTC. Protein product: CASSLARGLAGANVLTF.

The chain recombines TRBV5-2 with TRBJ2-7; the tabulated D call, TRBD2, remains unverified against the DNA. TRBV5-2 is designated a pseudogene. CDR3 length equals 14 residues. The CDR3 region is CASQADYFSYEQYF. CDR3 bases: TGTGCCAGCCAGGCGGACTATTTCTCCTACGAGCAGTACTTC.